This T cell receptor (beta chain) was retrieved from a study of blood T cell repertoires in COVID-19. Turning to the study itself: From T cells, B-cell-depleted T cells, or PBMCs came the material, which was cDNA or gDNA.

Profiled with immunoSEQ multiplex PCR; TCRdb holds only in-frame clones, not every one. The repertoire holds roughly 250,000 clones, with approximately 90% as singletons. This clone was counted a single time. Germline V gives CDR1 MNHEY, CDR2 SVGEGT. The J segment lost 0 bases and the V segment lost 6 bases, leaving 8 bases of the junction unmatched. CDR3 length: 15 amino acids. The chain combines TRBV6-2 or TRBV6-3 with TRBJ2-7; TRBD1 matches at 7 bases. This sequence was found in a man aged 60 to 69 who had recovered from COVID-19. The sample was peripheral blood. The CDR3 nucleotides are TGTGCCAGCAGCCCTGGACAGGAGGTCTCCTACGAGCAGTACGTC. Amino acids: CASSPGQEVSYEQYV.